The clone carrying this TCR beta chain was detected many times. MiXCR was run by TCRdb on the reads, yielding one entry per CDR3 protein. The sample contains approximately 400,000 distinct CDR3 sequences, about a third of which appear only once. The data belong to a study of T cell repertoires in cytomegalovirus infection. Across the whole study: The public TCR beta signatures pointed to both CMV infection and matching HLA type.

The CDR3 is made up of 15 amino acids. The V and J ends lost 1 base and 6 bases respectively, with 15 bases between them. The chain is built from TRBV12-3 or TRBV12-4 and TRBJ1-2, with D perhaps matching TRBD1 (5 bases). Sequenced: PBMCs. The TCR was taken from a human donor in good health (CMV status not recorded). Some clones in this sample may be carry-over from other donors' samples. The CDR3 nucleotides read TGTGCCAGCAGTTTAGGACGCCAGGGATCGCATGGCTACACCTTC. Protein product: CASSLGRQGSHGYTF.